The 22 T cell receptor beta chains reported below all come from one sample, sequenced in a study of beta chain features in type 1 diabetes. Study results and limitations: A moderate, significant TCRB CDR3 shortening appeared in type 1 diabetes across four CD4+ subsets.

The investigators reverse transcribed all of the isolated RNA, so they sequenced expressed TCRB transcripts. The table came from immunoSEQ multiplex PCR; TCRdb's copy has only in-frame clones and leaves some out. Of a few hundred thousand clones listed, 16% are singletons. Which antigens these TCRs recognize remains unknown. Sequencing used naive CD4+ T cells from blood. These TCRs come from a man between 25 and 39 years old with type 1 diabetes.

The V gene is TRBV14, the J gene TRBJ2-1; D possibly corresponds to TRBD2 (5 bases). The germline V gene encodes CDR1 SGHDN and CDR2 FVKESK. V was shortened by 2 bases and J by 5 bases, with 19 bases between the two germline ends. CDR3 length: 17 residues. CDR3 sequence: CASSQLWQDEGNNEQFF. CDR3 nucleotides: TGTGCCAGCAGCCAATTGTGGCAGGACGAGGGAAACAATGAGCAGTTCTTC.

This clone was counted only a few times. This sequence joins TRBV5-1 and TRBJ1-1; D perhaps matches TRBD1 (6 bases). Trimming removed 4 bases from V and 3 bases from J, with 16 bases in between. The CDR3 runs to 15 residues. Germline V lookup: CDR1 SGHRS, CDR2 YFSETQ. CDR3 sequence: CASSPRGGADTEAFF. The CDR3 DNA is TGCGCCAGCAGCCCCCGAGGGGGAGCGGACACTGAAGCTTTCTTT.

The chain recombines TRBV5-1 with TRBJ2-5, with D possibly being TRBD1 (6 bases). Trimming took off 4 bases at V and 3 bases at J, with 10 bases between the two ends. This CDR3 comprises 13 residues. Germline V lookup: CDR1 SGHRS, CDR2 YFSETQ. The CDR3 loop is CASSRSGEETQYF. As DNA, the CDR3 is TGCGCCAGCAGCCGATCAGGGGAAGAGACCCAGTACTTC.

In this sample, this clone turned up a few times. J is TRBJ2-7 and V is TRBV2, with TRBD1 matching over 8 bases. V shed 6 bases and J 2 bases; nucleotides not matched to a gene: 0. This CDR3 region has 12 residues. Per the germline V gene, CDR1 is SNHLY and CDR2 is FYNNEI. Here the CDR3 reads CASRDRAYEQYF. Here the CDR3 DNA reads TGTGCCAGCAGGGACAGGGCCTACGAGCAGTACTTC. The full variable domain, with the rest looked up from reference TRBV2 and TRBJ2-7, is EPEVTQTPSHQVTQMGQEVILRCVPISNHLYFYWYRQILGQKVEFLVSFYNNEISEKSEIFDDQFSVERPDGSNFTLKIRSTKLEDSAMYFCASRDRAYEQYFGPGTRLTVT.

The rearrangement joins TRBV5-1 to TRBJ2-7; 8 bases match TRBD1. The CDR3 runs to 15 residues. The trim removed 2 bases at V and 3 bases at J, leaving 7 bases unmatched. From germline, CDR1 is SGHRS and CDR2 YFSETQ. CDR3 amino acids: CASSFDRGGVYEQYF. The CDR3 region has the DNA TGCGCCAGCAGCTTTGACAGGGGAGGCGTCTACGAGCAGTACTTC.

The rearrangement uses TRBV20-1 and TRBJ1-2; D is possibly TRBD1 (5 bases). The CDR3 runs to 11 residues. The V end was cut by 3 bases, the J end by 6 bases, with 8 bases between. CDR1 is DFQATT and CDR2 is SNEGSKA in the germline V gene (reference sequence). The CDR3 DNA sequence: TGCAGTGCTAGCCAGGGCCATGGCTACACCTTC. Amino acid sequence: CSASQGHGYTF.

This chain links TRBV9 with TRBJ2-7; D is ambiguous. The CDR3 is 14 residues long. Germline V lookup: CDR1 SGDLS, CDR2 YYNGEE. The V end was cut by 4 bases, the J end by 0 bases, with 11 bases between. The CDR3 region is CASSLGPNSYEQYF. The CDR3 bases are TGTGCCAGCAGCCTCGGACCGAACTCCTACGAGCAGTACTTC. The full variable domain, with the rest looked up from reference TRBV9 and TRBJ2-7, is DSGVTQTPKHLITATGQRVTLRCSPRSGDLSVYWYQQSLDQGLQFLIQYYNGEERAKGNILERFSAQQFPDLHSELNLSSLELGDSALYFCASSLGPNSYEQYFGPGTRLTVT.

This clone turned up a few times. An end of the junction differs from the germline gene, which may be a read error. The CDR3 reads CASSLTSGVGSYNEQFF. DNA of the CDR3: TGTGCTAGCAGCTTGACTAGCGGTGTAGGTTCCTACAATGAGCAGTTCTTC. V and J are TRBV7-7 and TRBJ2-1; 9 bases are a match to TRBD2. Germline V gives CDR1 SSHAT, CDR2 FNYEAQ (reference sequence). CDR3 length: 17 residues. The entire variable domain, with the rest obtained from reference TRBV7-7 and TRBJ2-1, is as follows: GAGVSQSPRYKVTKRGQDVTLRCDPISSHATLYWYQQALGQGPEFLTYFNYEAQPDKSGLPSDRFSAERPEGSISTLTIQRTEQRDSAMYRCASSLTSGVGSYNEQFFGPGTRLTVL.

This clone came up a few times. V usage is TRBV27 and J usage is TRBJ1-5; D uncertain. The CDR3 extends over 16 amino acids. V dropped 4 bases and J dropped 0 bases, with 13 bases sitting between them. Per the germline V gene, CDR1 is MNHEY and CDR2 is SMNVEV (reference sequence). In DNA, the CDR3 is TGTGCCAGCAGTTCCCACCGTAGAGGTAGCAATCAGCCCCAGCATTTT. This sequence encodes CASSSHRRGSNQPQHF.

This rearrangement joins TRBV29-1 to TRBJ1-4; no firm D call. The V and J ends lost 5 bases and 0 bases respectively, with 4 bases between them. Germline loops: CDR1 SQVTM, CDR2 ANQGSEA. The CDR3 totals 12 residues. CDR3 bases: TGCAGCGTTAGATCAACTAATGAAAAACTGTTTTTT. Translated, it gives CSVRSTNEKLFF.

The chain employs TRBV6-5 and TRBJ2-3, with D possibly TRBD1 on 5 matching bases. The germline V gene encodes CDR1 MNHEY and CDR2 SVGAGI. V shed 5 bases and J shed 4 bases, with 16 bases lying between them. CDR3 length: 15 residues. The CDR3 protein is CASSRQRMMPDTQYF. As DNA, the CDR3 is TGTGCCAGCAGTCGACAGAGGATGATGCCAGATACGCAGTATTTT.

In this sample, this clone turned up a few times. V and J are TRBV7-3 and TRBJ2-3, with a possible D match to TRBD2 (5 bases). Looked up from germline, CDR1 is SGHTA and CDR2 is FQGTGA. CDR3 length: 14 residues. The CDR3 region has the DNA TGTGCGTCATCCCTAGGAGGAACTGCAGATACGCAGTATTTT. Translation gives CASSLGGTADTQYF. The full variable domain, its missing parts supplied by reference TRBV7-3 and TRBJ2-3, is GAGVSQTPSNKVTEKGKYVELRCDPISGHTALYWYRQSLGQGPEFLIYFQGTGAADDSGLPNDRFFAVRPEGSVSTLKIQRTERGDSAVYLCASSLGGTADTQYFGPGTRLTVL.

The chain carries TRBV9 and TRBJ1-2; perhaps TRBD1 as D (6 bases). The CDR3 covers 15 residues. Germline V gene sequence: CDR1 SGDLS, CDR2 YYNGEE. Trimming left V 3 bases short and J 6 bases short, with 18 bases between. CDR3 sequence reads: CASSAYPKDSHGYTF. CDR3 in DNA: TGTGCCAGCAGCGCGTATCCCAAGGACAGTCATGGCTACACCTTC.

V and J are TRBV29-1 and TRBJ2-3; D remains ambiguous. CDR3 length: 12 amino acids. In germline, CDR1 is SQVTM, CDR2 ANQGSEA. The V gene lost 3 bases and the J gene lost 1 base, with 5 bases spanning the gap. The DNA for the CDR3 is TGCAGCGTTGATACTGGCACAGATACGCAGTATTTT. This encodes CSVDTGTDTQYF.

This clone was seen only a few times. This chain joins TRBV29-1 and TRBJ2-1; no firm D call. The CDR3 runs 13 residues. V shed 7 bases and J shed 2 bases, with 12 bases lying between them. The germline CDR1 and CDR2 sequences are SQVTM and ANQGSEA. The CDR3 DNA reads as TGCAGCGGCAACGCACGGGCCTACAATGAGCAGTTCTTC. Translated, it gives CSGNARAYNEQFF.

The V gene is TRBV5-1, the J gene TRBJ2-5, with D perhaps matching TRBD1 (6 bases). V was pared by 4 bases and J by 5 bases, with 18 bases between. The CDR3 spans 15 residues. CDR1 and CDR2 from the germline V gene are SGHRS and YFSETQ. Here the CDR3 DNA reads TGCGCCAGCAGCGACGCCCCTGGGGGCGCGGAGACCCAGTACTTC. It specifies CASSDAPGGAETQYF.

This clone was observed a few times. The J gene is TRBJ2-5, the V gene TRBV6-6; D not resolved. The V gene's germline CDR1 is MNHNY and CDR2 SVGAGI (reference sequence). V lost 11 bases, J lost 5 bases, and 6 bases lay in between. The CDR3 contains 9 residues. The CDR3: CAAGETQYF. Here the CDR3 DNA reads TGTGCCGCCGGGGAGACCCAGTACTTC.

The chain links TRBV5-1 to TRBJ1-2, with D possibly being TRBD1 (6 bases). Germline V gene lookup returns CDR1 SGHRS and CDR2 YFSETQ. Between the trimmed V and J ends, which lost 5 bases and 6 bases, there was a span of 17 bases. The CDR3 is made up of 14 amino acids. CDR3 residues: CASRTGLSRDGYTF. The CDR3 coding sequence is TGCGCCAGCAGGACAGGTCTTTCTCGGGATGGCTACACCTTC.

The V call is TRBV7-2, the J call TRBJ2-6; no definite D call. The germline gives CDR1 SGHTA, CDR2 FQGNSA. The CDR3 contains 15 residues. V shed 0 bases and J shed 4 bases, with 7 bases lying between them. The CDR3 DNA reads as TGTGCCAGCAGCTTAGCCCAGGAAGGGGCCAACGTCCTGACTTTC. It yields the protein CASSLAQEGANVLTF. The entire variable domain, with the rest obtained from reference TRBV7-2 and TRBJ2-6, is as follows: GAGVSQSPSNKVTEKGKDVELRCDPISGHTALYWYRQSLGQGLEFLIYFQGNSAPDKSGLPSDRFSAERTGGSVSTLTIQRTQQEDSAVYLCASSLAQEGANVLTFGAGSRLTVL.

On this clone: Other DNA sequences in this specimen translate into the identical CDR3. The gene calls are TRBV4-1 and TRBJ2-3, with D hard to call. Trimming took off 1 base at V and 1 base at J, with 3 bases between the two ends. The CDR3 consists of 13 residues. Germline CDR1 and CDR2: MGHRA and YSYEKL. In nucleotides, the CDR3 is TGCGCCAGCAGCCAAGCCGGCACAGATACGCAGTATTTT. Translating it yields CASSQAGTDTQYF.

CDR3 residues: CSVESLAGGFNEQFF. The CDR3 nucleotides are TGCAGCGTTGAATCCTTAGCGGGAGGCTTCAATGAGCAGTTCTTC. The chain uses TRBV29-1 and TRBJ2-1; 10 bases are a match to TRBD2. The length of the CDR3 is 15 residues. V trimming: 2 bases; J trimming: 6 bases; junction bases outside the gene matches: 7. Germline CDR1 SQVTM, CDR2 ANQGSEA.

The sample holds a few counts of this clone. Other DNA sequences in this sample translate to the same CDR3. V is TRBV5-1 and J is TRBJ2-6, with no clear D. Germline V lookup: CDR1 SGHRS, CDR2 YFSETQ. There are 14 residues in the CDR3. Trimming removed 0 bases from V and 4 bases from J, with 5 bases in between. CDR3 coding DNA: TGCGCCAGCAGCTTGGGGCCCGGGGCCAACGTCCTGACTTTC. This gives the protein CASSLGPGANVLTF.